A selection of T cell receptor beta chains follows, all from one sample in a study of blood T cell repertoires in COVID-19. Some clones are missing from TCRdb's copy, which holds only in-frame ones; the method was immunoSEQ multiplex PCR. The sample lists about 56,000 clones, about 89% occurring once. Sequenced sample: peripheral blood. The receptors were sampled from a human donor in a cohort sampled during active COVID-19. Each CDR3 is given with its conserved first and last residue. A D gene is named only where the DNA matches it firmly. Part of the rows lack a size; the others show once, few, many or a class for expanded clones.

v_call: TRBV5-4; clone_size: NA; j_call: TRBJ2-3; d_call: NA; cdr3_nt: TGTGCCAGCAGCTTGTCGGCTGAGGGCACAGATACGCAGTATTTT; cdr3_aa: CASSLSAEGTDTQYF
v_call: TRBV6-2/TRBV6-3; clone_size: NA; j_call: TRBJ2-3; d_call: NA; cdr3_nt: TGTGCCAGCAGTTATCTCCCCTCTCCAAACAGGATAGATACGCAGTATTTT; cdr3_aa: CASSYLPSPNRIDTQYF
v_call: TRBV4-3; clone_size: once; j_call: TRBJ2-5; d_call: TRBD2; cdr3_nt: TGCGCCAGCAGCCAGGGATCGACTAGCGGGGGGTTCGAGACCCAGTACTTC; cdr3_aa: CASSQGSTSGGFETQYF
v_call: TRBV5-4; clone_size: once; j_call: TRBJ1-1; d_call: NA; cdr3_nt: TGTGCCAGCAGCTTGGGACAGACCGAAGCTTTCTTT; cdr3_aa: CASSLGQTEAFF
v_call: TRBV27; clone_size: NA; j_call: TRBJ1-3; d_call: TRBD1; cdr3_nt: TGTGCCAGCAGTTTATCGCCGACAGGGGACCTCTCTGGAAACACCATATATTTT; cdr3_aa: CASSLSPTGDLSGNTIYF
v_call: TRBV6-5; clone_size: NA; j_call: TRBJ1-2; d_call: TRBD1; cdr3_nt: TGTGCCAGCAGATTGGGACAGGGGAGCTATGGCTACACCTTC; cdr3_aa: CASRLGQGSYGYTF
v_call: TRBV5-1; clone_size: NA; j_call: TRBJ2-1; d_call: TRBD2; cdr3_nt: TGCGCCAGCAGTAAGCCTGGGACTAGCGGGGGCGATGAGCAGTTCTTC; cdr3_aa: CASSKPGTSGGDEQFF
v_call: TRBV19; clone_size: NA; j_call: TRBJ2-7; d_call: NA; cdr3_nt: TGTGCCAGTAGTATTAGGGAGGCGGGGAGCTCCTACGAGCAGTACTTC; cdr3_aa: CASSIREAGSSYEQYF
v_call: TRBV27; clone_size: NA; j_call: TRBJ1-4; d_call: NA; cdr3_nt: TGTGCCAGCGGGGGGGTACAAGAAAAACTGTTTTTT; cdr3_aa: CASGGVQEKLFF
v_call: TRBV10-3; clone_size: NA; j_call: TRBJ2-3; d_call: NA; cdr3_nt: TGTGCCATCAGTGAGTCGCTAGCCTACACAGATACGCAGTATTTT; cdr3_aa: CAISESLAYTDTQYF
v_call: TRBV7-2; clone_size: NA; j_call: TRBJ2-1; d_call: NA; cdr3_nt: TGTGCCAGCAGCTTAGGGACAGCTTCCTACAATGAGCAGTTCTTC; cdr3_aa: CASSLGTASYNEQFF
v_call: TRBV5-8; clone_size: NA; j_call: TRBJ1-5; d_call: NA; cdr3_nt: TGTGCCAGCAGCTTCATTCCCCTCCCAGGCAATCAGCCCCAGCATTTT; cdr3_aa: CASSFIPLPGNQPQHF
v_call: TRBV5-1; clone_size: NA; j_call: TRBJ2-3; d_call: TRBD2; cdr3_nt: TGCGCCAGCAGCTTGGGGGCTAGCGGGGGCACAGATACGCAGTATTTT; cdr3_aa: CASSLGASGGTDTQYF
v_call: TRBV19; clone_size: once; j_call: TRBJ2-5; d_call: NA; cdr3_nt: TGTGCCAGTAGTATGAACGGGGGAAGGGAGACCCAGTACTTC; cdr3_aa: CASSMNGGRETQYF
v_call: TRBV5-1; clone_size: NA; j_call: TRBJ2-1; d_call: NA; cdr3_nt: TGCGCCAGCAGCCTAGGGGCCCTCTCCTACAATGAGCAGTTCTTC; cdr3_aa: CASSLGALSYNEQFF